This T cell receptor (beta chain) comes out of a study of T cells after yellow fever vaccination. About the research overall: Fractions of limited cellularity were prepared by means of SMART-Seq v4 Ultra Low Input.

A 5'RACE template-switching step, the method used to make TCR cDNA, added a universal primer site and UMIs. From the 5' RACE reads, TCRdb called clonotypes with MiXCR, one entry per CDR3 protein. The sample includes 200,000 to 300,000 distinct CDR3 sequences, about 3.7% of them seen just once. There are 16 residues in the CDR3. Germline V gene sequence: CDR1 ENHRY, CDR2 SYGVKD. V lost 5 bases, J lost 2 bases, and 17 bases lay in between. This clonotype showed up many times. The source is a man between 18 and 35 years old who received the YFV17D yellow fever vaccine. This specimen was PBMCs, taken 15 days after the yellow fever booster vaccination. The rearrangement uses TRBV10-3 and TRBJ2-3; no definite D call. The DNA for the CDR3 is TGTGCCATCAGTTTTGCCCCGCATGGATACACAGATACGCAGTATTTT. Residues: CAISFAPHGYTDTQYF.